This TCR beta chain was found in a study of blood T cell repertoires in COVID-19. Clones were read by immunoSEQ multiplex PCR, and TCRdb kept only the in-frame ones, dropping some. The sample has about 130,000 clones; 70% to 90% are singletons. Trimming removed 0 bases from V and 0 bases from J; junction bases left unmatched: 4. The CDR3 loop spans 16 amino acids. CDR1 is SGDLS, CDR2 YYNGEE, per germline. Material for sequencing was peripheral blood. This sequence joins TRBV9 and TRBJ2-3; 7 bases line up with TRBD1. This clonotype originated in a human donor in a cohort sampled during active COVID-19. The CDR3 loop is CASSVEGGSSTDTQYF. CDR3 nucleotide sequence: TGTGCCAGCAGCGTAGAAGGGGGCTCTAGCACAGATACGCAGTATTTT.